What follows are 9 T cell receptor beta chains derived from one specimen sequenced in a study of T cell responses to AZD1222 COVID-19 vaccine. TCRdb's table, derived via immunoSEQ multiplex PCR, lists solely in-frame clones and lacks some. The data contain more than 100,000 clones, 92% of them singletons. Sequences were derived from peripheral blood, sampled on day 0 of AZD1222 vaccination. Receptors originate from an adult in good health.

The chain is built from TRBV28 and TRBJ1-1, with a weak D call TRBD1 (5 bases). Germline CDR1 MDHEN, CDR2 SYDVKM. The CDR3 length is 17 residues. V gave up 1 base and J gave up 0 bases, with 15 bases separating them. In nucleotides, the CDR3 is TGTGCCAGCAGTTTATCCCCCGGGACCGATTTGAACACTGAAGCTTTCTTT. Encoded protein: CASSLSPGTDLNTEAFF.

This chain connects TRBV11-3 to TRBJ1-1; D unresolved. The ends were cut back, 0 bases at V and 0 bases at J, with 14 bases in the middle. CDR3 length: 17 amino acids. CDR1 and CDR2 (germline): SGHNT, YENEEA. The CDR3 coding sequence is TGTGCCAGCAGCTTAGATGGAGGCAGAACCCTGAACACTGAAGCTTTCTTT. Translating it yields CASSLDGGRTLNTEAFF.

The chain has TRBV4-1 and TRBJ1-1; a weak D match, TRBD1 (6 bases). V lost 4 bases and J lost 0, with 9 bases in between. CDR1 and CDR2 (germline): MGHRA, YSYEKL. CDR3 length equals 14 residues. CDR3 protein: CASSPGQLNTEAFF. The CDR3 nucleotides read TGCGCCAGCAGCCCCGGACAGTTGAACACTGAAGCTTTCTTT.

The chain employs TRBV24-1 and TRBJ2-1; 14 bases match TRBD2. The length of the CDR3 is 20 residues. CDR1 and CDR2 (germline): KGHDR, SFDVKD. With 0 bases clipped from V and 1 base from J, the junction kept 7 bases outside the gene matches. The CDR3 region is CATSDLQGTSGGRSYNEQFF. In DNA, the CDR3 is TGTGCCACCAGTGATTTGCAGGGGACTAGCGGGGGCCGATCCTACAATGAGCAGTTCTTC.

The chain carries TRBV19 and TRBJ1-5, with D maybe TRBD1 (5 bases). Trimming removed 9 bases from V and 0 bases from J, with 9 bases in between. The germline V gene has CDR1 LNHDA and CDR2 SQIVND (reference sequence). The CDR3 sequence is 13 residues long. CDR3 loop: CASREYSNQPQHF. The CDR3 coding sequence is TGTGCCAGCAGGGAGTATAGCAATCAGCCCCAGCATTTT.

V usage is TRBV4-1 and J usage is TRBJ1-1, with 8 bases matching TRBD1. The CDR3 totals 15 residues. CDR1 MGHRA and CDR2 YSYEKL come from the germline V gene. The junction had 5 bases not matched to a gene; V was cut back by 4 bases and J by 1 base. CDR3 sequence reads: CASSPGQGPNTEAFF. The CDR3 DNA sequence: TGCGCCAGCAGCCCCGGACAGGGACCGAACACTGAAGCTTTCTTT.

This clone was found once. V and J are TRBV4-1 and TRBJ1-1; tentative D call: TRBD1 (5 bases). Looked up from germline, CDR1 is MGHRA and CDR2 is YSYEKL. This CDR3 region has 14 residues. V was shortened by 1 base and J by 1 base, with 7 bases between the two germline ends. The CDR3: CASSQARENTEAFF. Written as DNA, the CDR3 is TGCGCCAGCAGCCAAGCCAGGGAGAACACTGAAGCTTTCTTT.

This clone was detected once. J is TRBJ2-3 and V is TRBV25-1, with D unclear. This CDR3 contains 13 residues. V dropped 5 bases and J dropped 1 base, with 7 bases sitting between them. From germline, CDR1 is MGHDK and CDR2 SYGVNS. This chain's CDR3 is CASSFQGTDTQYF. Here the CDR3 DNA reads TGTGCCAGCAGTTTCCAGGGCACAGATACGCAGTATTTT. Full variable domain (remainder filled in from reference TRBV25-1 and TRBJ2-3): EADIYQTPRYLVIGTGKKITLECSQTMGHDKMYWYQQDPGMELHLIHYSYGVNSTEKGDLSSESTVSRIRTEHFPLTLESARPSHTSQYLCASSFQGTDTQYFGPGTRLTVL.

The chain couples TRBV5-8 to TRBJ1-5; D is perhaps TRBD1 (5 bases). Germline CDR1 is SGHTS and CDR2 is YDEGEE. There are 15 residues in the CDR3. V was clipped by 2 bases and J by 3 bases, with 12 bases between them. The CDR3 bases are TGTGCCAGCAGCTTCCGGGACGGTTACAATCAGCCCCAGCATTTT. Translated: CASSFRDGYNQPQHF.